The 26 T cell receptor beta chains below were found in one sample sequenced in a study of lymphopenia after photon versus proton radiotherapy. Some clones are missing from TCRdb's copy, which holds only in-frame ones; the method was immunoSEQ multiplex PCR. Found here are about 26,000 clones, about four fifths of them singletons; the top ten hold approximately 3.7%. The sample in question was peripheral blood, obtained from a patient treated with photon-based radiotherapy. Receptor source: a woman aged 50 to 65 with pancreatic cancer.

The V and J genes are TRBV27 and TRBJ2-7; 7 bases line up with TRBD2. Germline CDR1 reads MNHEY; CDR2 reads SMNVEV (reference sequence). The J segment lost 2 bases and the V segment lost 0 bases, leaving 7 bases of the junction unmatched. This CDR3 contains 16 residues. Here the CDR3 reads CASSLSWGGSTYEQYF. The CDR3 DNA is TGTGCCAGCAGTTTATCGTGGGGGGGTAGCACCTACGAGCAGTACTTC.

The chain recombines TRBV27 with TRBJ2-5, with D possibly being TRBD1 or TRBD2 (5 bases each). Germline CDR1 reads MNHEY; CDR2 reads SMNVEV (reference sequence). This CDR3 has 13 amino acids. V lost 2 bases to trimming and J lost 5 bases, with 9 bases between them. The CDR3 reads CASSLGRDETQYF. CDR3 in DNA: TGTGCCAGCAGTTTAGGCAGGGACGAGACCCAGTACTTC.

The CDR3 nucleotides are TGTGCCAGCAGCATCCCGGACGAAAACCCCCTCGATGGCTACACCTTC. Residues: CASSIPDENPLDGYTF. The V gene is TRBV5-4, the J gene TRBJ1-2; D is unclear. V lost 4 bases to trimming and J lost 6 bases, with 22 bases between them. Germline assignment: CDR1 SGHNT and CDR2 YYREEE (reference sequence). The CDR3 covers 16 residues.

DNA of the CDR3: TGTGCCAGCAGTAGCCGGGACACCACTGAAGCTTTCTTT. Translated, it gives CASSSRDTTEAFF. The gene calls are TRBV6-5 and TRBJ1-1; D may be TRBD1 (6 bases). Germline loops: CDR1 MNHEY, CDR2 SVGAGI. The CDR3 covers 13 residues. V was trimmed by 5 bases and J by 4 bases, leaving 11 bases between them.

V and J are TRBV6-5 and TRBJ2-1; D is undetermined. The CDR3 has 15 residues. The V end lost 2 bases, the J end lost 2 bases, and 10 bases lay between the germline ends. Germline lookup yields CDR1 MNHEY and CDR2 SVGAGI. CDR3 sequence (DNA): TGTGCCAGCAGTTACAGTCAGGTCCCCTACAATGAGCAGTTCTTC. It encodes CASSYSQVPYNEQFF.

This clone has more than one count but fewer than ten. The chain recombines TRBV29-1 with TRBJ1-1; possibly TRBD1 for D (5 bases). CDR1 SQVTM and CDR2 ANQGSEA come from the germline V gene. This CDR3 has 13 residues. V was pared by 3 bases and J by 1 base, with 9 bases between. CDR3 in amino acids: CSVDRAPNTEAFF. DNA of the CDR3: TGCAGCGTTGACAGGGCGCCGAACACTGAAGCTTTCTTT.

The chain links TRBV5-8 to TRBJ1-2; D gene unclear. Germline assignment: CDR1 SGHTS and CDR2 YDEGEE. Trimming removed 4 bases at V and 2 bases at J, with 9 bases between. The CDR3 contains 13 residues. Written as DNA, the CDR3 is TGTGCCAGCAGCCCTGACGGGAACTATGGCTACACCTTC. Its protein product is CASSPDGNYGYTF. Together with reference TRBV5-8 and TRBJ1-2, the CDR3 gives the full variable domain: EAGVTQSPTHLIKTRGQQATLRCSPISGHTSVYWYQQALGLGLQFLLWYDEGEERNRGNFPPRFSGRQFPNYSSELNVNALELEDSALYLCASSPDGNYGYTFGSGTRLTVV.

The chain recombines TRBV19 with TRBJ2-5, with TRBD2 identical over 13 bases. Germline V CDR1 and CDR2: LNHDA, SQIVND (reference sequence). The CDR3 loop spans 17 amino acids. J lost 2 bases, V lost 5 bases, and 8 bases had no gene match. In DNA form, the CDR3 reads TGTGCCAGTAGTCTCGGACTAGCGGGAGAGCGGCAAGAGACCCAGTACTTC. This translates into CASSLGLAGERQETQYF.

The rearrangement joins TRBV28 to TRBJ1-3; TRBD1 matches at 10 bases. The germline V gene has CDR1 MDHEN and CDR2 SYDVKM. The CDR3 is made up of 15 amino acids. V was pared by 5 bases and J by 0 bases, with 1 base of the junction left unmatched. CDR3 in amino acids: CASSRTGGSGNTIYF. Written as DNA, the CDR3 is TGTGCCAGCAGTAGGACAGGGGGCTCTGGAAACACCATATATTTT.

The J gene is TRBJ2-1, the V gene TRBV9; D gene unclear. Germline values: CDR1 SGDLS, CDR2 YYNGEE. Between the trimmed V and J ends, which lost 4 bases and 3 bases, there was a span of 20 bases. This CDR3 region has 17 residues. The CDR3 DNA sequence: TGTGCCAGCAGCTCGCCTTCGGGCAAAATGAACTACAATGAGCAGTTCTTC. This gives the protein CASSSPSGKMNYNEQFF. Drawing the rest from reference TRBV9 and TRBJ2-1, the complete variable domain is DSGVTQTPKHLITATGQRVTLRCSPRSGDLSVYWYQQSLDQGLQFLIQYYNGEERAKGNILERFSAQQFPDLHSELNLSSLELGDSALYFCASSSPSGKMNYNEQFFGPGTRLTVL.

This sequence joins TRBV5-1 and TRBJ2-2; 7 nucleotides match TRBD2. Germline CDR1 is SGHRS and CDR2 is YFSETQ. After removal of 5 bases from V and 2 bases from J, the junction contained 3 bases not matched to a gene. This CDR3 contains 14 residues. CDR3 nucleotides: TGCGCCAGCAGTAAGCGGGAAAACACCGGGGAGCTGTTTTTT. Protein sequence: CASSKRENTGELFF.

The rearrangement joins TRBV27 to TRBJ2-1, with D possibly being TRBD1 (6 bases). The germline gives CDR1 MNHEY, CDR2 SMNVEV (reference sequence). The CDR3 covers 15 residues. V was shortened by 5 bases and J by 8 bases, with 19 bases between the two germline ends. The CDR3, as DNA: TGTGCCAGCAGTGTTCCCGGGACACCTTTGGATGAGCAGTTCTTC. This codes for CASSVPGTPLDEQFF.

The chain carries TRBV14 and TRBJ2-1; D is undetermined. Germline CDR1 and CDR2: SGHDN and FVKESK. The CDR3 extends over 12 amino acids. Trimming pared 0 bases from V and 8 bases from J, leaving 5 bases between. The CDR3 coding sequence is TGTGCCAGCAGCCAAGAGACTCATGAGCAGTTCTTC. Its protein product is CASSQETHEQFF.

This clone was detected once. In nucleotides, the CDR3 is TGTGCCAGTAGTACCGATGGAGGGGTGGGTGAGCAGTTCTTC. Translation gives CASSTDGGVGEQFF. The chain is built from TRBV19 and TRBJ2-1; TRBD2 might be the D (6 bases). CDR1 is LNHDA, CDR2 SQIVND, per germline (reference sequence). This CDR3 is built from 14 residues. Trimming removed 4 bases at V and 9 bases at J, with 16 bases between.

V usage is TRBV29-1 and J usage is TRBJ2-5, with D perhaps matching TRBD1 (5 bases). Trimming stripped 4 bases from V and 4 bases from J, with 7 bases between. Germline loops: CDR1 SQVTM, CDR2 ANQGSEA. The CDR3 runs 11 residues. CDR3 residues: CSVVRGETQYF. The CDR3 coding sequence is TGCAGCGTTGTTAGGGGAGAGACCCAGTACTTC.

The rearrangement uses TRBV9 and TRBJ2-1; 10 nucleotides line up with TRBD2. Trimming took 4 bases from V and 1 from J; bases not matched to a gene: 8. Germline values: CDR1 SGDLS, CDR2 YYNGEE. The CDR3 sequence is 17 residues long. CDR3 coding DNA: TGTGCCAGCAGCACTCAGCGGGAGGGAGATTCCTACAATGAGCAGTTCTTC. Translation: CASSTQREGDSYNEQFF.

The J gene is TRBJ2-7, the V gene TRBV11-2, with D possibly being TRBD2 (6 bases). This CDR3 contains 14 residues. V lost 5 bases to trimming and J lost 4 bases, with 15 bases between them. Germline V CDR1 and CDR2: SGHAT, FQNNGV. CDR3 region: CASSKVGGSYEQYF. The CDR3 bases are TGTGCCAGCAGCAAGGTAGGAGGGTCATACGAGCAGTACTTC. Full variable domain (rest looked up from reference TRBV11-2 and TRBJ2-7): EAGVAQSPRYKIIEKRQSVAFWCNPISGHATLYWYQQILGQGPKLLIQFQNNGVVDDSQLPKDRFSAERLKGVDSTLKIQPAKLEDSAVYLCASSKVGGSYEQYFGPGTRLTVT.

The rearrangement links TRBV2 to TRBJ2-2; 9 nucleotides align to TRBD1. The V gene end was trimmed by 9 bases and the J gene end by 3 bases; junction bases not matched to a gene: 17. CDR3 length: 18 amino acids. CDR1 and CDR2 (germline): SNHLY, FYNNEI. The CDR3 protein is CASLKQGASWGYTGELFF. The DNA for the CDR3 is TGTGCCAGTCTAAAACAGGGGGCGAGTTGGGGCTACACCGGGGAGCTGTTTTTT.

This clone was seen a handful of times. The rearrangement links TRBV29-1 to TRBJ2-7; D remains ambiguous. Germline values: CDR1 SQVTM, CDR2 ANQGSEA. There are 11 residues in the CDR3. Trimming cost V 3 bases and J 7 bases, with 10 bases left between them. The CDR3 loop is CSVEETLEQYF. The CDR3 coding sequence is TGCAGCGTTGAGGAGACATTGGAGCAGTACTTC.

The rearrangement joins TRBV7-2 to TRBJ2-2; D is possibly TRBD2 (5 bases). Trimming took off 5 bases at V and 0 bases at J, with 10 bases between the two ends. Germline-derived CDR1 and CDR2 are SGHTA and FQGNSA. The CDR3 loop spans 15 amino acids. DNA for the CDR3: TGTGCCAGCAGCGCCGGGAACACGAACACCGGGGAGCTGTTTTTT. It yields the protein CASSAGNTNTGELFF.

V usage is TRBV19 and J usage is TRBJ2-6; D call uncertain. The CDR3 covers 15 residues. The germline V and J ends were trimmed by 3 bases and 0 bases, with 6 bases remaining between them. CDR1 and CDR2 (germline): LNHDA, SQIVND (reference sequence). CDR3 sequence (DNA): TGTGCCAGTAGTATCGTATTCTCTGGGGCCAACGTCCTGACTTTC. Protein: CASSIVFSGANVLTF.

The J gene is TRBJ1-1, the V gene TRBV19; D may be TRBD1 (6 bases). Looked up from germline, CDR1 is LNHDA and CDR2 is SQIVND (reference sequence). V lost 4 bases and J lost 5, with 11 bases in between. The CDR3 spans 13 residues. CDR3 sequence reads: CASSRGQGTEAFF. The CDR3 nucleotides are TGTGCCAGTAGTAGGGGACAAGGGACTGAAGCTTTCTTT.

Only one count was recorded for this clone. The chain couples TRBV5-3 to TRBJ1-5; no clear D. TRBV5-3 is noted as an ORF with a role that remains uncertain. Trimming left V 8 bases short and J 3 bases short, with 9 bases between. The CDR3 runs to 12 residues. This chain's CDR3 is CASSPPNQPQHF. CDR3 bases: TGTGCCAGCTCCCCCCCCAATCAGCCCCAGCATTTT.

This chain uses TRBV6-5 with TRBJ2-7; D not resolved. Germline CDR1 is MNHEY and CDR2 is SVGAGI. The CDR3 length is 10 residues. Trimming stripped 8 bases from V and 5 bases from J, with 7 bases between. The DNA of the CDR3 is TGTGCCAGCGGAGTAGACGAGCAGTACTTC. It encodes CASGVDEQYF.

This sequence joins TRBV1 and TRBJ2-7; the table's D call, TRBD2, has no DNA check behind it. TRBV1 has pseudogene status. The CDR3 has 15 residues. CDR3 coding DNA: TGCACCAGTAGCGTGGGGGTGGGAGGAACGTACGAGCAGTACTTC. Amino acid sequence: CTSSVGVGGTYEQYF.

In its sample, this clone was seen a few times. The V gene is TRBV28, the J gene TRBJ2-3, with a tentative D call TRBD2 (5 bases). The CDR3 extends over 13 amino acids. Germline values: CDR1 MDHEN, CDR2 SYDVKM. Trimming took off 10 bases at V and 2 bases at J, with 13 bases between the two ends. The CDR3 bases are TGTGCCACCGTTAGGACTCCCACAGATACGCAGTATTTT. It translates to CATVRTPTDTQYF.